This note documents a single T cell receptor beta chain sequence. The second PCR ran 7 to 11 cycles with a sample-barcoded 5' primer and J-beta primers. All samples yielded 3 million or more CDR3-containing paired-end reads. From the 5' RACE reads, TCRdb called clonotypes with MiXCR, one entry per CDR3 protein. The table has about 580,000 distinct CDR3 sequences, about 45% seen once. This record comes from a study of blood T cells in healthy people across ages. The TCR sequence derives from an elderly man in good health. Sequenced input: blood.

The CDR3 nucleotides are TGTGCCAGCAGCGTTTCTGGGCTAGCGGGAAGGTCTGAGCAGTTCTTC. Protein product: CASSVSGLAGRSEQFF. This chain joins TRBV28 and TRBJ2-1, with 9 bases lining up with TRBD2. J lost 9 bases, V lost 6 bases, and 15 bases had no gene match. This CDR3 is 16 amino acids long. Germline V gene data show CDR1 as MDHEN and CDR2 as SYDVKM.